This TCR beta chain was profiled in a study of T cells in Graves' hyperthyroidism and ophthalmopathy. Turning to the study itself: Peripheral blood collection took place at initial diagnosis, before any treatment. General study results and limits: Progression to ophthalmopathy was predicted a median of roughly seven months early. Among thyroid clonotypes expanded above 0.001, most also appeared in blood.

Regarding this clonotype: Its antigen is still unknown.

RNA transcripts yielded amplified TCR beta CDR3 regions. The HTBI primer set drove a first-round RT-PCR of the TCR CDR3. MiXCR, run by TCRdb on the multiplex PCR reads, gives a single entry per CDR3 protein. The table shows a few hundred thousand distinct CDR3 sequences, with 22% occurring only once. V lost 0 bases to trimming and J lost 3 bases; unmatched junction nucleotides: 6. Germline loops: CDR1 DFQATT, CDR2 SNEGSKA (reference sequence). CDR3 length equals 15 residues. Clinical symptoms, serum thyroxine and TRAb, thyroid ultrasound and orbital computed tomography were used for the diagnoses. The chain carries TRBV20-1 and TRBJ2-7; TRBD2 aligns across 9 bases. The material sequenced was blood. This TCR derives from a woman between 65 and 79 years old with Graves' ophthalmopathy. CDR3: CSARDPTSGNYEQYF. The CDR3 region has the DNA TGCAGTGCTAGAGACCCGACTAGCGGAAACTACGAGCAGTACTTC.